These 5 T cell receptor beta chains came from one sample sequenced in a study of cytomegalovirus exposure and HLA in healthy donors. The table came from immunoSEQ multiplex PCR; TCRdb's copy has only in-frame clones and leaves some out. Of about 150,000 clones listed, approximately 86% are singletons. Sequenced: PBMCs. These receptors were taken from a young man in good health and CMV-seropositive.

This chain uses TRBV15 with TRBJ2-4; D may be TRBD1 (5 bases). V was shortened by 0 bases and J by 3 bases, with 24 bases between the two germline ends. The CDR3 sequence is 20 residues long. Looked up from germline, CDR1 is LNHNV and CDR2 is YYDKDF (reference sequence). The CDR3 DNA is TGTGCCACCAGCAGAGATCCTCCGTCAATCAGGGTTGGGGACAAAAACATTCAGTACTTC. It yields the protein CATSRDPPSIRVGDKNIQYF.

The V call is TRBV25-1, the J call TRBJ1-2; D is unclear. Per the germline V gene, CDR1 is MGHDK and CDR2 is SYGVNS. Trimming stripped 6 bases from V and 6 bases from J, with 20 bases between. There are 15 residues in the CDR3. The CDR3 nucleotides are TGTGCCAGCAGCCCCCTACGGGGTACTATAGATGGCTACACCTTC. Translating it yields CASSPLRGTIDGYTF.

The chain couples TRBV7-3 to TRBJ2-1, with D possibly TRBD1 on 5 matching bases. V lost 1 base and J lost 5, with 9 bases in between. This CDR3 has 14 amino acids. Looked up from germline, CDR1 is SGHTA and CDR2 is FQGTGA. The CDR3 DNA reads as TGTGCCAGCAGCTTAAGTGCAGGGAACAATGAGCAGTTCTTC. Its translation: CASSLSAGNNEQFF.

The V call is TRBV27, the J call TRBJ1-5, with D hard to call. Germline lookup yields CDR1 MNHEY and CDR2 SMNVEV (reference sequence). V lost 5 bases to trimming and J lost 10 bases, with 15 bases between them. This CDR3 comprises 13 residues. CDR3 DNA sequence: TGTGCCAGCAGTGGGAGCCTAATCAGCCCCCAGCATTTT. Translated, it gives CASSGSLISPQHF.

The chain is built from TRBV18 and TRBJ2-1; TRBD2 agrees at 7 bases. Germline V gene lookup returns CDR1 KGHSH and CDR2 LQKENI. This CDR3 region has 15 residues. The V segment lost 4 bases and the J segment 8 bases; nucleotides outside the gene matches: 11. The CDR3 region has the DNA TGTGCCAGCTCACTTCAGGGAGCGGGGAGCGATGAGCAGTTCTTC. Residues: CASSLQGAGSDEQFF.